This note documents a single T cell receptor (beta chain) sequence. This sample is part of a study of blood T cell repertoires in COVID-19. Study-level background: Whether acute or convalescent, the COVID-19 samples came from the United States, Italy and Spain. The analysed material was cDNA or gDNA that came from T cells, B-cell-depleted T cells, or PBMCs.

The length of the CDR3 is 16 residues. Germline V lookup: CDR1 MNHEY, CDR2 SMNVEV (reference sequence). V lost 5 bases, J lost 7 bases, and 8 bases stayed unmatched. TCRdb's table, derived via immunoSEQ multiplex PCR, lists solely in-frame clones and lacks some. Of 150,000 or so clones listed, roughly 80% are singletons. What was sequenced was peripheral blood. The rearrangement joins TRBV27 to TRBJ1-6, with 10 bases aligning to TRBD1. This clonotype was sampled from a woman aged 65 to 85 with COVID-19, enrolled during active disease. CDR3 bases: TGTGCCAGCAGTCCCAGACAGGGGGCAGGGAATTCACCCCTCCACTTT. Translated: CASSPRQGAGNSPLHF.